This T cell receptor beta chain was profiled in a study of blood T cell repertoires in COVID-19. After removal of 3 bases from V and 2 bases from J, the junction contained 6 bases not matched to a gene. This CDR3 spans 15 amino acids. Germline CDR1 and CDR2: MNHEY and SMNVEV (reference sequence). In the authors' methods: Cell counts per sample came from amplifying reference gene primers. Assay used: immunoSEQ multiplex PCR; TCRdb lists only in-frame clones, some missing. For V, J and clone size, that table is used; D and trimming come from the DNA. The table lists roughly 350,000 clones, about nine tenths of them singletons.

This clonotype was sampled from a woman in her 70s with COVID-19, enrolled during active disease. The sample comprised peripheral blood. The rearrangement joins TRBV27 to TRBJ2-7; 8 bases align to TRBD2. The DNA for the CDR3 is TGTGCCAGCAGTTTGATCCCGGGACTAGCCTACGAGCAGTACTTC. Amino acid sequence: CASSLIPGLAYEQYF.